The clone carrying this TCR beta chain was picked up many times. What it binds is unknown. Total RNA was isolated from each sample in quantities of at least 6 micrograms. This specimen comes from a study of blood T cells in healthy people across ages. About the research overall: In model experiments, template switching was able to capture about one barcoded beta molecule for every two T cells that were present. General observations from the study: CMV infection status of these donors was not known.

Together with a sample-barcoded 5' primer, a J-beta primer mix was included in a second PCR lasting roughly 6 to 12 cycles. TCRdb processed the 5' RACE reads anew with MiXCR; each CDR3 protein has one entry. Here the sample spans 950,000 to 1,200,000 distinct CDR3 sequences, less than 45% being singletons. CDR1 is DFQATT and CDR2 is SNEGSKA in the germline V gene (reference sequence). Trimming took 5 bases from V and 3 from J, leaving 14 bases between them. The CDR3 length is 14 residues. The chain is built from TRBV20-1 and TRBJ2-1, with D perhaps matching TRBD1 (6 bases). The TCR was taken from a man between 18 and 29 years old in good health. Sequencing was performed on blood. This chain's CDR3 is CSALTGLGYNEQFF. The CDR3 nucleotides are TGCAGTGCTTTAACAGGGTTAGGCTACAATGAGCAGTTCTTC.